In this sample, the clone carrying this TCR beta chain turned up once. Its specificity is not known. Only in-frame clones appear in the TCRdb table, and some are missing; sequencing was by immunoSEQ multiplex PCR. The data contain 45,000 to 50,000 clones, approximately 91% of them singletons. These data come from a study of OX40 agonist ivuxolimab in advanced cancers. Study as a whole: Patients were over 65% male with ages roughly 20 to 80, mean 60. Prior anti-PD-1, anti-PD-L1 or anti-CTLA-4 therapy was allowed; 40% had some.

General study points: The study found that CD8+ T cells averaged more expanded clones than CD4+.

The receptor was isolated from an adult with an advanced solid tumor such as melanoma, head and neck, liver or kidney cancer. Sample: CD4+ or CD8+ T cells sorted from blood, taken in a trial of the OX40 agonist ivuxolimab.

CDR3 sequence reads: CASSLGLAGGLEQYF. The CDR3 region has the DNA TGTGCCAGCAGCTTAGGTCTAGCGGGAGGTCTCGAGCAGTACTTC. The chain combines TRBV11-3 with TRBJ2-7; TRBD2 matches 11 bases. The V segment lost 1 base and the J segment 6 bases; nucleotides outside the gene matches: 5. The germline V gene has CDR1 SGHNT and CDR2 YENEEA. The CDR3 length is 15 residues.